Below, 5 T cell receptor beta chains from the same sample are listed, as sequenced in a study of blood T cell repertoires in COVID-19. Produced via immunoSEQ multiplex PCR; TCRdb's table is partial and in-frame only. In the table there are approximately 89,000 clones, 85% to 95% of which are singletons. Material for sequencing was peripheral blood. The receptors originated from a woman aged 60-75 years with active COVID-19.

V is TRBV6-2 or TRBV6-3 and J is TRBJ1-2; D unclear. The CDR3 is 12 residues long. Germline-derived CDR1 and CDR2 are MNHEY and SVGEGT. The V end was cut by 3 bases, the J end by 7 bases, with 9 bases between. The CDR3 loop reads CASSYEGFGYTF. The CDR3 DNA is TGTGCCAGCAGTTATGAGGGTTTTGGCTACACCTTC.

This CDR3 reads CASSVGGNEAFF. The CDR3 DNA is TGTGCCAGCAGCGTTGGGGGGAATGAAGCTTTCTTT. This rearrangement joins TRBV9 to TRBJ1-1; perhaps TRBD1 as D (5 bases). The V and J ends lost 2 bases and 7 bases respectively, with 9 bases between them. The CDR3 is made up of 12 amino acids. Germline CDR1 reads SGDLS; CDR2 reads YYNGEE.

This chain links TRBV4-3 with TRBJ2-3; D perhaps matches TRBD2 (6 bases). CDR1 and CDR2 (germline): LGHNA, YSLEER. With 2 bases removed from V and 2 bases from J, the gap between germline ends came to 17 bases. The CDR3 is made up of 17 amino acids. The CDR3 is CASSQQSTAGTTDTQYF. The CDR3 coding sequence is TGCGCCAGCAGCCAACAAAGCACGGCGGGGACCACAGATACGCAGTATTTT.

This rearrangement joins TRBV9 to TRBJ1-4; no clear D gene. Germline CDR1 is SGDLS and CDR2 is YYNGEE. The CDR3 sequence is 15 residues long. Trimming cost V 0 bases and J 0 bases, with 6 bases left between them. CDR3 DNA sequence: TGTGCCAGCAGCGTAGGGCCAGCAACTAATGAAAAACTGTTTTTT. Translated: CASSVGPATNEKLFF.

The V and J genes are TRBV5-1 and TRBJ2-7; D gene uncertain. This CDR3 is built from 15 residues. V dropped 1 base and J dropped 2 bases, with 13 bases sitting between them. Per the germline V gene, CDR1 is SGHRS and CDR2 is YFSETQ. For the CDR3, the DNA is TGCGCCAGCAGCTTGACCGACAAAAAAGCCTACGAGCAGTACTTC. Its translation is CASSLTDKKAYEQYF.